This T cell receptor (beta chain) was captured by sequencing in a study of shared clonotypes between healthy human individuals. Naive CD8 populations comprised CD45RO-negative cells positively selected for CCR7, excluding terminally differentiated effector memory CD45RA+ cells. Germline CDR1 is MNHEY and CDR2 is SVGAGI. The V and J ends lost 5 bases and 4 bases respectively, with 8 bases between them. CDR3 length: 12 amino acids. TCRdb's table, derived via immunoSEQ multiplex PCR, lists solely in-frame clones and lacks some. Of some 2 million clones in the sample, about 95% were seen once. What was sequenced was naive CD8+ T cells sorted from blood. The TCR was taken from a man between 18 and 35 years old in good health. This chain links TRBV6-5 with TRBJ1-2; weak D call: TRBD1 (5 bases). CDR3 bases: TGTGCCAGCAGTCGGGACGGCTATGGCTACACCTTC. Translation: CASSRDGYGYTF.